One and the same sample provided the 23 T cell receptor beta chains below, sequenced in a study of regulatory and conventional T cells in RAG deficiency. TCRdb's copy holds only in-frame clones and misses some; the assay was immunoSEQ multiplex PCR. The data contain just over 30,000 clones, approximately 96% of them singletons. Conventional CD4+ T cells were sorted from blood as CD25-low CD127-high cells. These records were also assigned to another study, of regulatory T cells. That publication notes: The PCR used 52 TRBV and 13 TRBJ primers.

Sequenced: CD25- CD4+ T cells sorted from blood. These receptors were obtained from a human donor in good health.

The chain uses TRBV7-6 and TRBJ1-1; 8 bases match TRBD1. The CDR3 runs to 15 residues. The V gene's germline CDR1 is SGHVS and CDR2 FNYEAQ. Unmatched junction bases numbered 6, after V lost 2 bases and J lost 4 bases. CDR3: CASSLFGDRGTEAFF. Written as DNA, the CDR3 is TGTGCCAGCAGCTTATTTGGTGACAGGGGCACTGAAGCTTTCTTT. The full variable domain, rest sourced from reference TRBV7-6 and TRBJ1-1, is GAGVSQSPRYKVTKRGQDVALRCDPISGHVSLYWYRQALGQGPEFLTYFNYEAQQDKSGLPNDRFSAERPEGSISTLTIQRTEQRDSAMYRCASSLFGDRGTEAFFGQGTRLTVV.

This chain links TRBV20-1 with TRBJ1-2; the D is unclear. The germline V and J ends were trimmed by 6 bases and 6 bases, with 11 bases remaining between them. CDR3 length: 11 amino acids. CDR1 and CDR2 (germline): DFQATT, SNEGSKA (reference sequence). The CDR3 sequence is CSARPADGYTF. The CDR3 coding sequence is TGCAGTGCCCGCCCAGCGGATGGCTACACCTTC.

The J gene is TRBJ2-1, the V gene TRBV29-1, with a tentative D call TRBD1 (5 bases). Per the germline V gene, CDR1 is SQVTM and CDR2 is ANQGSEA. CDR3 length equals 13 residues. V lost 2 bases and J 12 bases, leaving 17 bases between the germline ends. The DNA for the CDR3 is TGCAGCGTTGAACTTTCAGGGCTATGGGGGCAGTTCTTC. The encoded protein is CSVELSGLWGQFF.

Written as DNA, the CDR3 is TGCGCCAGCAGGACTGGGAGTAGCACAGATACGCAGTATTTT. Its translation: CASRTGSSTDTQYF. The chain links TRBV5-1 to TRBJ2-3; D is possibly TRBD2 (5 bases). The germline V gene encodes CDR1 SGHRS and CDR2 YFSETQ. V was cut by 5 bases and J by 0 bases, with 10 bases left in between. The CDR3 has 14 residues.

The chain carries TRBV18 and TRBJ1-4; 8 nucleotides match TRBD1. V shed 0 bases, J shed 5 bases, and the junction held 2 bases outside the gene matches. Germline V gene data show CDR1 as KGHSH and CDR2 as LQKENI. This CDR3 is built from 15 residues. The CDR3 here is CASSPPYRGNEKLFF. DNA of the CDR3: TGTGCCAGCTCACCACCCTACAGGGGGAATGAAAAACTGTTTTTT.

The chain couples TRBV19 to TRBJ1-1; tentative D call: TRBD1 (5 bases). In germline, CDR1 is LNHDA, CDR2 SQIVND (reference sequence). The CDR3 has 15 amino acids. V was clipped by 1 base and J by 4 bases, with 13 bases between them. In DNA, the CDR3 is TGTGCCAGTAGTATAGTTAGGGGCTCACCCACTGAAGCTTTCTTT. It translates to CASSIVRGSPTEAFF.

The chain carries TRBV9 and TRBJ2-3, with 11 nucleotides matching TRBD2. In germline, CDR1 is SGDLS, CDR2 YYNGEE. Trimming at V came to 0 bases and at J to 6 bases, leaving 3 bases not matched to a gene. The CDR3 length is 15 residues. The DNA of the CDR3 is TGTGCCAGCAGCGTAGAACTAGCGGGAGCGGATACGCAGTATTTT. Its protein product is CASSVELAGADTQYF.

This chain joins TRBV5-4 and TRBJ1-1, with TRBD1 identical over 7 bases. Trimming at V came to 3 bases and at J to 0 bases, leaving 5 bases not matched to a gene. The germline gives CDR1 SGHNT, CDR2 YYREEE (reference sequence). CDR3 length: 15 residues. The DNA for the CDR3 is TGTGCCAGCAGCTCAAAGGACAGGTTGAACACTGAAGCTTTCTTT. Residues: CASSSKDRLNTEAFF.

The rearrangement uses TRBV5-1 and TRBJ1-1; 8 positions agree with TRBD1. The CDR3 totals 14 residues. The germline CDR1 and CDR2 sequences are SGHRS and YFSETQ. V lost 2 bases and J lost 6; bases outside the gene matches: 6. CDR3: CASSLPDRGAEAFF. In nucleotides, the CDR3 is TGCGCCAGCAGCTTACCAGACAGGGGCGCTGAAGCTTTCTTT.

The CDR3 DNA reads as TGTGCCTGGACCTTCCAATCGGGAAGAACTGAAGCTTTCTTT. As protein: CAWTFQSGRTEAFF. V usage is TRBV30 and J usage is TRBJ1-1; no clear D. The length of the CDR3 is 14 residues. Trimming removed 4 bases at V and 5 bases at J, with 17 bases between. In germline, CDR1 is GTSNPN, CDR2 SVGIG (reference sequence).

The CDR3, as DNA: TGTGCCAGCAGCTTGTGGACAGGGGGATTCTCTGGAAACACCATATATTTT. Protein: CASSLWTGGFSGNTIYF. J is TRBJ1-3 and V is TRBV5-6; 10 bases map to TRBD1. V lost 1 base, J lost 0 bases, and 4 bases stayed unmatched. This CDR3 is built from 17 residues. Germline CDR1 SGHDT, CDR2 YYEEEE.

The chain joins TRBV30 to TRBJ1-1; 7 nucleotides match TRBD1. Germline V gives CDR1 GTSNPN, CDR2 SVGIG (reference sequence). The J segment lost 2 bases and the V segment lost 1 base, leaving 10 bases of the junction unmatched. The CDR3 is 16 amino acids. The CDR3, as DNA: TGTGCCTGGAGTGCCCCGATACAGGGGCGAAACACTGAAGCTTTCTTT. It is translated as CAWSAPIQGRNTEAFF.

The chain couples TRBV5-1 to TRBJ2-7, with 9 bases lining up with TRBD1. The CDR3 spans 14 residues. The V gene end was trimmed by 4 bases and the J gene end by 3 bases; junction bases not matched to a gene: 5. The germline V gene has CDR1 SGHRS and CDR2 YFSETQ. The CDR3 here is CASSPGTGNYEQYF. The DNA for the CDR3 is TGCGCCAGCAGCCCGGGGACAGGGAACTACGAGCAGTACTTC.

This sequence joins TRBV5-5 and TRBJ2-2, with TRBD2 as a possible D gene (6 bases). Trimming stripped 3 bases from V and 1 base from J, with 10 bases between. Germline V gene sequence: CDR1 SGHKS, CDR2 YYEKEE (reference sequence). The length of the CDR3 is 15 residues. CDR3 sequence: CASSSGSGNTGELFF. The CDR3 coding sequence is TGTGCCAGCAGCTCAGGTAGCGGGAACACCGGGGAGCTGTTTTTT. Filled out from reference TRBV5-5 and TRBJ2-2, the complete variable domain reads DAGVTQSPTHLIKTRGQQVTLRCSPISGHKSVSWYQQVLGQGPQFIFQYYEKEERGRGNFPDRFSARQFPNYSSELNVNALLLGDSALYLCASSSGSGNTGELFFGEGSRLTVL.

The chain uses TRBV30 and TRBJ2-3; 9 bases are a match to TRBD2. In germline, CDR1 is GTSNPN, CDR2 SVGIG (reference sequence). The length of the CDR3 is 15 residues. V shed 5 bases and J 4 bases; nucleotides not matched to a gene: 10. The CDR3 reads CAWGLSGLAADTQYF. The DNA of the CDR3 is TGTGCCTGGGGCCTCTCGGGACTAGCTGCAGATACGCAGTATTTT.

The V call is TRBV19, the J call TRBJ1-4; D unresolved. The V and J ends lost 2 bases and 5 bases respectively, with 12 bases between them. CDR3 length: 15 residues. Germline CDR1 LNHDA, CDR2 SQIVND (reference sequence). The CDR3 nucleotides are TGTGCCAGTAGTATAATTAACAGAGCAAATGAAAAACTGTTTTTT. Residues: CASSIINRANEKLFF.

The rearrangement links TRBV6-6 to TRBJ2-3, with 10 bases aligning to TRBD2. V lost 5 bases to trimming and J lost 2 bases; unmatched junction nucleotides: 7. This CDR3 has 16 residues. Germline lookup yields CDR1 MNHNY and CDR2 SVGAGI (reference sequence). CDR3 nucleotide sequence: TGTGCCAGCAGTCCAGGACTAGCGGACTACACAGATACGCAGTATTTT. Its protein is CASSPGLADYTDTQYF.

This rearrangement joins TRBV7-2 to TRBJ2-3; no clear D. V dropped 3 bases and J dropped 0 bases, with 10 bases sitting between them. Germline CDR1 reads SGHTA; CDR2 reads FQGNSA. CDR3 length equals 15 residues. The CDR3: CASSLQALSTDTQYF. Here the CDR3 DNA reads TGTGCCAGCAGCTTGCAGGCCTTAAGCACAGATACGCAGTATTTT. Using reference TRBV7-2 and TRBJ2-3 for the parts outside the CDR3, the full variable domain is GAGVSQSPSNKVTEKGKDVELRCDPISGHTALYWYRQSLGQGLEFLIYFQGNSAPDKSGLPSDRFSAERTGGSVSTLTIQRTQQEDSAVYLCASSLQALSTDTQYFGPGTRLTVL.

In its sample, this clone was seen once. This sequence joins TRBV19 and TRBJ2-3; 10 bases line up with TRBD1. J lost 4 bases, V lost 9 bases, and 7 bases had no gene match. The CDR3 length is 14 residues. Germline CDR1 is LNHDA and CDR2 is SQIVND (reference sequence). CDR3 nucleotides: TGTGCCAGCCGGGACAGGGGTGGATCAGATACGCAGTATTTT. It is translated as CASRDRGGSDTQYF.

This sequence joins TRBV27 and TRBJ2-2; TRBD1 agrees at 10 bases. The germline gives CDR1 MNHEY, CDR2 SMNVEV (reference sequence). The ends lost 4 bases at V and 4 bases at J; junction bases unmatched: 6. The CDR3 contains 16 residues. In DNA, the CDR3 is TGTGCCAGCAGTTCCATAGGGACAGGGGCCACCGGGGAGCTGTTTTTT. Translating it yields CASSSIGTGATGELFF.

This clone is a singleton in its sample. This rearrangement joins TRBV19 to TRBJ1-3, with 7 positions matching TRBD1. The CDR3 runs 16 residues. Germline CDR1 reads LNHDA; CDR2 reads SQIVND (reference sequence). Losses at the gene ends were 5 bases for V and 0 bases for J; bases not matched to a gene: 7. In nucleotides, the CDR3 is TGTGCCAGTAGTGAACAGGGGCCACTCTCTGGAAACACCATATATTTT. Translation: CASSEQGPLSGNTIYF.

The chain employs TRBV7-9 and TRBJ1-5; D gene unclear. The CDR3 covers 13 residues. The V end lost 1 base, the J end lost 4 bases, and 5 bases lay between the germline ends. CDR1 SEHNR and CDR2 FQNEAQ come from the germline V gene (reference sequence). The CDR3 DNA reads as TGTGCCAGCAGCTTAGTCAGTAATCAGCCCCAGCATTTT. This gives the protein CASSLVSNQPQHF. Full variable domain (remainder filled in from reference TRBV7-9 and TRBJ1-5): DTGVSQNPRHKITKRGQNVTFRCDPISEHNRLYWYRQTLGQGPEFLTYFQNEAQLEKSRLLSDRFSAERPKGSFSTLEIQRTEQGDSAMYLCASSLVSNQPQHFGDGTRLSIL.

The V call is TRBV5-1, the J call TRBJ2-1, with 10 bases aligning to TRBD1. Trimming took 4 bases from V and 10 from J; bases not matched to a gene: 5. The CDR3 is 13 amino acids. The germline CDR1 and CDR2 sequences are SGHRS and YFSETQ. The CDR3 here is CASSPTGGAEQFF. The CDR3 region has the DNA TGCGCCAGCAGCCCGACAGGGGGCGCCGAGCAGTTCTTC.